Described below is a single TCR beta chain sequence and its context. What it recognizes is unknown. This CDR3 is built from 16 residues. Germline V gene sequence: CDR1 SGHTA, CDR2 FQGNSA. Unmatched junction bases numbered 7, after V lost 6 bases and J lost 4 bases. The data stem from a study of cytomegalovirus exposure and HLA in healthy donors. Using immunoSEQ multiplex PCR, the repertoire was profiled, and TCRdb retains in-frame clones only, with some absent. The sample yields approximately 20,000 clones, about 97% seen once. Regarding the study as a whole: There were 164 TCR beta chains listed as cytomegalovirus-associated.

The sequencing input was PBMCs. The chain is built from TRBV7-2 and TRBJ2-3, with 13 bases matching TRBD2. The source is a man aged 25-40 years in good health and CMV-seropositive. As DNA, the CDR3 is TGTGCCAGCAGAAGGACTAGCGGGAGTGTCTCAGATACGCAGTATTTT. It encodes CASRRTSGSVSDTQYF.